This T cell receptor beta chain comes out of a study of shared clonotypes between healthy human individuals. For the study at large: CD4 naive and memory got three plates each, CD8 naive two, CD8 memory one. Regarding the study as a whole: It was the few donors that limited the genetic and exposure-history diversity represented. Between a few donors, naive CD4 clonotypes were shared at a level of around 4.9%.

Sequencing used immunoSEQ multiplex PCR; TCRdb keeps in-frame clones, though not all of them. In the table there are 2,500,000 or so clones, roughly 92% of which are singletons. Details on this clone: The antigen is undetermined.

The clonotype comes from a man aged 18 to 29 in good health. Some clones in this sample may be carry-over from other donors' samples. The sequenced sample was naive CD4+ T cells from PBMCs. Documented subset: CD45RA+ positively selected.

CDR3 protein: CASSPDRGNEQFF. As DNA, the CDR3 is TGTGCCAGCAGTCCGGACAGGGGGAATGAGCAGTTCTTC. The chain recombines TRBV7-9 with TRBJ2-1; 10 nucleotides align to TRBD1. The germline CDR1 and CDR2 sequences are SEHNR and FQNEAQ (reference sequence). The CDR3 totals 13 residues. V trimming: 6 bases; J trimming: 7 bases; junction bases outside the gene matches: 3. Combining the CDR3 with reference TRBV7-9 and TRBJ2-1 gives the whole variable domain DTGVSQNPRHKITKRGQNVTFRCDPISEHNRLYWYRQTLGQGPEFLTYFQNEAQLEKSRLLSDRFSAERPKGSFSTLEIQRTEQGDSAMYLCASSPDRGNEQFFGPGTRLTVL.